Given below is one T cell receptor (beta chain) in context. The source of the sample is a study of T cell responses to AZD1222 COVID-19 vaccine. Repertoires were generated with immunoSEQ multiplex PCR, while TCRdb's copy carries only in-frame clones and drops some. The data show around 150,000 clones, less than 95% seen once. The CDR3 is 16 amino acids. Germline V gene sequence: CDR1 LNHDA, CDR2 SQIVND (reference sequence). Unmatched junction bases numbered 3, after V lost 6 bases and J lost 1 base. This chain connects TRBV19 to TRBJ2-1; 13 bases are a match to TRBD2. Sequencing was performed on peripheral blood, taken on day 0 of AZD1222 vaccination. The sequence was collected from an adult in good health. CDR3: CASSTLAGGSYNEQFF. The CDR3, as DNA: TGTGCCAGTAGCACACTAGCGGGAGGGTCCTACAATGAGCAGTTCTTC.